The 24 T cell receptor beta chains listed next were all sequenced from one sample in a study of blood T cells in healthy people across ages. Primed by a sample-barcoded 5' primer and a J-beta primer mix, a second PCR proceeded for 7 to 11 cycles. TCRdb redid the calling of the 5' RACE reads with MiXCR, one entry per CDR3 protein. The table records about 670,000 distinct CDR3 sequences, 40% to 50% of them present only once. Sequenced input: blood. These receptors were collected from a man older than 75 in good health.

The V call is TRBV4-3, the J call TRBJ2-3; 7 bases align to TRBD2. J gave up 0 bases and V 0 bases, and 6 bases lay outside the gene matches. Germline loops: CDR1 LGHNA, CDR2 YSLEER. This CDR3 has 17 amino acids. The CDR3: CASSQDPGLTSTDTQYF. The DNA for the CDR3 is TGCGCCAGCAGCCAAGACCCGGGACTAACAAGCACAGATACGCAGTATTTT.

This CDR3 is CASSLVASGSGEQFF. The CDR3 coding sequence is TGTGCCAGCAGCTTAGTGGCTAGCGGGAGTGGTGAGCAGTTCTTC. This chain links TRBV11-2 with TRBJ2-1, with TRBD2 identical over 10 bases. V trimming: 1 base; J trimming: 9 bases; junction bases outside the gene matches: 6. This CDR3 contains 15 residues. Per the germline V gene, CDR1 is SGHAT and CDR2 is FQNNGV.

This clonotype was detected only once. This chain links TRBV6-1 with TRBJ1-2, with D perhaps matching TRBD1 (5 bases). CDR1 MNHNS and CDR2 SASEGT come from the germline V gene. Trimming left V 8 bases short and J 1 base short, with 14 bases between. This CDR3 contains 14 residues. The CDR3 bases are TGTGCCAGCGCAAGACAGACCCTTAACTATGGCTACACCTTC. Protein product: CASARQTLNYGYTF.

This clonotype has a handful of counts. The V call is TRBV3-1, the J call TRBJ2-1; 7 nucleotides line up with TRBD1. Germline loops: CDR1 LGHDT, CDR2 YNNKEL (reference sequence). V dropped 4 bases and J dropped 4; count of bases not matched to a gene: 10. This CDR3 region has 16 residues. CDR3 coding DNA: TGTGCCAGCAGCCTATCCGGGACAGCGAGTTACAATGAGCAGTTCTTC. This encodes CASSLSGTASYNEQFF.

The table lists this clonotype with many counts. The chain employs TRBV4-2 and TRBJ1-2, with D perhaps TRBD1 (5 bases). CDR1 is LGHNA, CDR2 YNFKEQ, per germline. The CDR3 totals 15 residues. V lost 4 bases to trimming and J lost 1 base, with 13 bases between them. This CDR3 is CASSLRDADNYGYTF. CDR3 nucleotides: TGTGCCAGCAGCCTCCGGGACGCTGATAACTATGGCTACACCTTC.

This clonotype was detected a few times. The V and J genes are TRBV6-2 or TRBV6-3 and TRBJ2-7; tentatively, D is TRBD2 (7 bases). V gave up 2 bases and J gave up 0 bases, with 20 bases separating them. The CDR3 runs 18 residues. Germline-derived CDR1 and CDR2 are MNHEY and SVGEGT. The DNA for the CDR3 is TGTGCCAGCAGTTACATCTTCGGGGCGGGGGCGACCTCCTACGAGCAGTACTTC. Protein: CASSYIFGAGATSYEQYF.

This chain links TRBV7-2 with TRBJ1-4, with 7 bases aligning to TRBD1. J was trimmed by 5 bases and V by 4 bases; bases with no gene match: 7. This CDR3 spans 15 amino acids. Germline-derived CDR1 and CDR2 are SGHTA and FQGNSA. For the CDR3, the DNA is TGTGCCAGCAGCTCCCCGACAGGGTTGAATGAAAAACTGTTTTTT. It yields the protein CASSSPTGLNEKLFF.

This clonotype was counted a few times. The genes are TRBV25-1 and TRBJ1-2; D not resolved. Trimming pared 6 bases from V and 3 bases from J, leaving 8 bases between. This CDR3 has 12 residues. The V gene's germline CDR1 is MGHDK and CDR2 SYGVNS. CDR3 DNA: TGTGCCAGCAGAAACCCCGACTATGGCTACACCTTC. Its translation: CASRNPDYGYTF.

Comments on this clonotype: Relative to the germline gene, one junction end is altered; a read error may explain this. The chain links TRBV20-1 to TRBJ1-5; D gene uncertain. Germline values: CDR1 DFQATT, CDR2 SNEGSKA (reference sequence). The CDR3 has 13 residues. The CDR3 bases are TGCAGTGCTGGAGAGTCTAGCAATCAGCCCCAGCATTTT. Translating gives CSAGESSNQPQHF.

This clonotype was seen more than once but under ten times. The rearrangement links TRBV2 to TRBJ2-3; D possibly corresponds to TRBD1 (6 bases). V was cut by 2 bases and J by 6 bases, with 15 bases left in between. This CDR3 contains 15 residues. Germline V gives CDR1 SNHLY, CDR2 FYNNEI. CDR3: CASSELVRGPDTQYF. The CDR3 DNA is TGTGCCAGCAGTGAATTGGTCAGGGGCCCGGATACGCAGTATTTT. The variable domain in full, completed from reference TRBV2 and TRBJ2-3, reads EPEVTQTPSHQVTQMGQEVILRCVPISNHLYFYWYRQILGQKVEFLVSFYNNEISEKSEIFDDQFSVERPDGSNFTLKIRSTKLEDSAMYFCASSELVRGPDTQYFGPGTRLTVL.

CDR3 DNA: TGTGCCAGCAGCCACGGGACCACTGCAGATACGCAGTATTTT. This encodes CASSHGTTADTQYF. This chain connects TRBV4-2 to TRBJ2-3, with D possibly called TRBD1 or TRBD2 (5 bases each). The germline V gene encodes CDR1 LGHNA and CDR2 YNFKEQ. CDR3 length equals 14 residues. The V end lost 3 bases, the J end lost 4 bases, and 11 bases lay between the germline ends.

In the case of this clonotype: A read error may explain this, as a much larger clone is one base away. The chain joins TRBV29-1 to TRBJ2-7; D gene uncertain. The CDR3 totals 13 residues. Germline CDR1 is SQVTM and CDR2 is ANQGSEA. The CDR3 DNA follows: TGCAGCGTTGAAGGCCCCGCTGGGTACGTGCAGTACTTC. Its translation: CSVEGPAGYVQYF.

This sequence joins TRBV20-1 and TRBJ2-1; 7 bases fit TRBD1. The J call may be in error: the DNA end matches TRBJ2-7 better. The CDR3 sequence is 14 residues long. CDR1 is DFQATT and CDR2 is SNEGSKA in the germline V gene (reference sequence). CDR3: CSASRDSRTCEQYF. CDR3 nucleotides: TGCAGTGCTAGCCGGGACAGCCGGACCTGCGAGCAGTACTTC.

This clonotype turned up a few times. This rearrangement joins TRBV7-2 to TRBJ2-6, with 10 bases matching TRBD1. Germline V lookup: CDR1 SGHTA, CDR2 FQGNSA. The CDR3 is 20 residues long. V gave up 1 base and J gave up 1 base; unmatched junction bases: 10. Here the CDR3 reads CASSLDLGRQGASGANVLTF. CDR3 bases: TGTGCCAGCAGCTTAGACCTGGGTCGACAGGGGGCGTCTGGGGCCAACGTCCTGACTTTC.

This sequence joins TRBV5-1 and TRBJ2-1; the match to TRBD2 covers 8 bases. The trim removed 5 bases at V and 5 bases at J, leaving 12 bases unmatched. CDR1 SGHRS and CDR2 YFSETQ come from the germline V gene. This CDR3 spans 16 amino acids. CDR3 sequence reads: CASRLSGSARDNEQFF. CDR3 nucleotide sequence: TGCGCCAGCAGGCTCAGCGGGAGTGCCAGGGACAATGAGCAGTTCTTC.

This clonotype was found many times. The V gene is TRBV10-3, the J gene TRBJ2-3, with 7 positions matching TRBD2. There are 13 residues in the CDR3. Losses at the gene ends were 10 bases for V and 0 bases for J; bases not matched to a gene: 4. Germline V gene lookup returns CDR1 ENHRY and CDR2 SYGVKD. CDR3 coding DNA: TGTGCCAGCTCTAGCGGCAGCACAGATACGCAGTATTTT. It translates to CASSSGSTDTQYF.

This clonotype was counted a few times. The chain links TRBV4-2 to TRBJ2-7; a weak D match, TRBD1 (5 bases). V was shortened by 1 base and J by 7 bases, with 17 bases between the two germline ends. This CDR3 contains 15 residues. Germline-derived CDR1 and CDR2 are LGHNA and YNFKEQ. CDR3 sequence reads: CASSQVPGLDNEQYF. CDR3 coding DNA: TGTGCCAGCAGCCAAGTGCCGGGTCTGGACAATGAGCAGTACTTC.

There are a few counts of this clonotype. The chain employs TRBV7-2 and TRBJ2-1, with D possibly called TRBD1 or TRBD2 (7 bases each). Germline V gene lookup returns CDR1 SGHTA and CDR2 FQGNSA. V was pared by 11 bases and J by 6 bases, with 23 bases between. The CDR3 length is 15 residues. The CDR3 DNA is TGTGCCTCAAGAAGGGGGCTAGCGGCTCTCAATGAGCAGTTCTTC. Its translation: CASRRGLAALNEQFF.

The chain uses TRBV5-8 and TRBJ2-1; unclear D gene. Germline V gene lookup returns CDR1 SGHTS and CDR2 YDEGEE. The CDR3 extends over 14 amino acids. V shed 1 base and J shed 7 bases, with 12 bases lying between them. This CDR3 is CASSLILKGNEQFF. CDR3 DNA: TGTGCCAGCAGCTTGATTCTTAAGGGAAATGAGCAGTTCTTC.

This clonotype was seen a handful of times. The chain's CDR3 is CASSLMAGTHSTDTQYF. CDR3 nucleotide sequence: TGTGCCAGCAGCCTCATGGCGGGGACCCATAGCACAGATACGCAGTATTTT. The rearrangement uses TRBV11-2 and TRBJ2-3; a possible D gene is TRBD2 (6 bases). The CDR3 is 17 amino acids. Trimming cost V 5 bases and J 0 bases, with 18 bases left between them. CDR1 and CDR2 from the germline V gene are SGHAT and FQNNGV. Full variable domain (rest looked up from reference TRBV11-2 and TRBJ2-3): EAGVAQSPRYKIIEKRQSVAFWCNPISGHATLYWYQQILGQGPKLLIQFQNNGVVDDSQLPKDRFSAERLKGVDSTLKIQPAKLEDSAVYLCASSLMAGTHSTDTQYFGPGTRLTVL.

V gene TRBV6-2 or TRBV6-3 combines with J gene TRBJ1-1; D is unclear. This CDR3 is built from 14 residues. The V gene's germline CDR1 is MNHEY and CDR2 SVGEGT. V lost 6 bases to trimming and J lost 0 bases, with 11 bases between them. The CDR3 region has the DNA TGTGCCAGCAGCAACAGCAGAGTGAACACTGAAGCTTTCTTT. This gives the protein CASSNSRVNTEAFF.

This clonotype showed up many times. The chain has TRBV4-1 and TRBJ2-3; tentatively, D is TRBD2 (5 bases). The CDR3 totals 13 residues. The germline V gene has CDR1 MGHRA and CDR2 YSYEKL. V was clipped by 4 bases and J by 7 bases, with 12 bases between them. The CDR3 here is CASSPRTSHTQYF. DNA of the CDR3: TGCGCCAGCAGCCCTAGGACTTCCCATACGCAGTATTTT.

The chain links TRBV18 to TRBJ2-3; possibly TRBD1 for D (6 bases). V dropped 3 bases and J dropped 5 bases, with 12 bases sitting between them. The CDR3 loop spans 14 amino acids. Germline V gene sequence: CDR1 KGHSH, CDR2 LQKENI. The CDR3: CASSPPSDRDTQYF. In DNA, the CDR3 is TGTGCCAGCTCACCCCCGTCGGACAGAGATACGCAGTATTTT. Variable domain in full (rest from reference TRBV18 and TRBJ2-3): NAGVMQNPRHLVRRRGQEARLRCSPMKGHSHVYWYRQLPEEGLKFMVYLQKENIIDESGMPKERFSAEFPKEGPSILRIQQVVRGDSAAYFCASSPPSDRDTQYFGPGTRLTVL.

The chain is built from TRBV9 and TRBJ2-4; 9 bases match TRBD1. This CDR3 has 14 residues. Germline lookup yields CDR1 SGDLS and CDR2 YYNGEE. After removal of 0 bases from V and 13 bases from J, the junction contained 8 bases not matched to a gene. The CDR3 DNA sequence: TGTGCCAGCAGCGTAGCACAGGGGGCGGGGGAGCAGTACTTC. The encoded protein is CASSVAQGAGEQYF.